The present T cell receptor (beta chain) was sequenced within a study of blood T cell repertoires in COVID-19. Individuals drawn from 20 to 25 US areas were roughly 18 to 95 years old. Researchers sorted participants into cohorts using their self-reported clinical history. The recovered donors of Cohort 3 showed two negative PCRs, clearance, or symptom resolution. The data were produced by immunoSEQ multiplex PCR, yet TCRdb's version contains in-frame clones alone and is incomplete. The repertoire includes about 440,000 clones, 90% of them detected once, and 0.55% to 0.75% sits in the top ten. The CDR3 is 15 amino acids. Trimming stripped 0 bases from V and 8 bases from J, with 13 bases between. Germline CDR1 reads MNHNS; CDR2 reads SASEGT.

Sequencing was performed on PBMCs or T cells enriched from blood (not recorded which). The TCR was taken from a man aged 18-30 years who had recovered from COVID-19. The chain carries TRBV6-1 and TRBJ1-4; D perhaps matches TRBD1 (6 bases). The CDR3 DNA is TGTGCCAGCAGTGAAGCCCACAGGGTGGGAGAAAAACTGTTTTTT. Its translation: CASSEAHRVGEKLFF.